This T cell receptor (beta chain) was identified during a study of blood T cells in healthy people across ages. Findings and limits, study-wide: One million T cells yielded diversity estimates that were considered underestimates. There were more naive CD4+ cells and higher diversity in long-lived donors than in aged donors.

A J-beta primer mix and a sample-barcoded 5' primer were used in a second PCR of roughly 7 to 12 cycles. All cDNA molecules were each tagged by a template-switch adaptor with 12 random nucleotides. TCRdb reanalysed the 5' RACE reads using MiXCR and keeps one entry per CDR3 protein. The sample consists of some 670,000 distinct CDR3 sequences, roughly half of them appearing once. The CDR3 is 12 residues long. Germline V lookup: CDR1 SEHNR, CDR2 FQNEAQ (reference sequence). Between the trimmed V and J ends, which lost 4 bases and 1 base, there was a span of 2 bases. The table lists this clonotype with many counts. Its antigen is not known. Researchers isolated at least 7 million PBMCs per sample.

This sequence joins TRBV7-9 and TRBJ1-5; no reliable D call. What was sequenced was blood. The source is a woman older than 75 in good health. The CDR3 here is CASSWSNQPQHF. In DNA, the CDR3 is TGTGCCAGCAGCTGGAGCAATCAGCCCCAGCATTTT.